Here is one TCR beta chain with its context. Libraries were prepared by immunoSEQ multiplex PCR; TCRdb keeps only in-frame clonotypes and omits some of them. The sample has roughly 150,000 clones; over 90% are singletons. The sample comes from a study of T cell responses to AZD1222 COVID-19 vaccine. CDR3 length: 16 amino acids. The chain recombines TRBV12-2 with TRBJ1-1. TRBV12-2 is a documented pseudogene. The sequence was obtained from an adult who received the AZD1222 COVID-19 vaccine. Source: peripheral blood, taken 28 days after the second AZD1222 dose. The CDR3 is CASRLVAIRGETGAFF. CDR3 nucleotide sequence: TGTGCAAGTCGCTTAGTAGCAATTCGGGGGGAAACGGGGGCTTTCTTT.